A selection of T cell receptor beta chains follows, all from one sample in a study of CXCR3-negative and CXCR3-positive naive CD8 T cells. With the 5' RACE reads reprocessed, TCRdb shows one record per CDR3 protein and no DNA. The specimen's table records some 150,000 distinct CDR3 sequences. The specimen was naive CXCR3+ CD8+ T cells from blood. The origin of the receptors is a human donor in good health. Some clones in this sample may be carry-over from other donors' samples. The CDR3 runs from the conserved cysteine through the conserved F or W. Each record gives: V gene, J gene, CDR3 protein.

TRBV29-1,TRBJ2-7,CSVLQGAEQYF
TRBV28,TRBJ2-7,CASSLAGGSGEQYF
TRBV12-3/TRBV12-4,TRBJ1-1,CASSSGTDIGTEAFF
TRBV29-1,TRBJ2-3,CSMTGTSGFTDTQYF
TRBV20-1,TRBJ1-5,CSARVPAGTGGGNQPQHF
TRBV29-1,TRBJ2-1,CSVAGTSGGDEHEQFF
TRBV5-1,TRBJ2-3,CASSLAEREDTQYF
TRBV6-2/TRBV6-3,TRBJ2-3,CASRPDNTDTQYF
TRBV11-2,TRBJ2-1,CASSPLTGRSTEQFF
TRBV3-1,TRBJ1-2,CASSQDWQTNYGYTF
TRBV27,TRBJ1-2,CASSPTGYGYTF
TRBV13,TRBJ2-7,CASSPSGAGGLDEQYF
TRBV7-6,TRBJ2-7,CASSSNQGYEQYF